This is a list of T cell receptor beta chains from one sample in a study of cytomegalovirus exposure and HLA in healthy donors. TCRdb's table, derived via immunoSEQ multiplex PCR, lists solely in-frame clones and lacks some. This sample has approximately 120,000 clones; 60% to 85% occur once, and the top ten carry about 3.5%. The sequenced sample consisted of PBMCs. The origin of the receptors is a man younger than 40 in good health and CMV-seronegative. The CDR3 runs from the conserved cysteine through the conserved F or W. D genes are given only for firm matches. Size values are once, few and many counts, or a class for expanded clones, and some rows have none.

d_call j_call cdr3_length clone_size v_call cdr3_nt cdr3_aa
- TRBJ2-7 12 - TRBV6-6 TGTGCCAGCAGTTATCGACAACACGAGCAGTACTTC CASSYRQHEQYF
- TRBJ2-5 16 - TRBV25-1 TGTGCCAGCAGTGAACCCGCGGGGAGGCTCCAAGAGACCCAGTACTTC CASSEPAGRLQETQYF
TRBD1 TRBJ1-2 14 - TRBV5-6 TGTGCCAGCAGCTTGTCCCAGGGGGCTTATGGCTACACCTTC CASSLSQGAYGYTF
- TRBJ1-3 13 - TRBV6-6 TGTGCCAGCAGTTACACAGCCGGAAACACCATATATTTT CASSYTAGNTIYF
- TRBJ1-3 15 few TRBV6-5 TGTGCCAGCAGGCGGAGCACTGACTCTGGAAACACCATATATTTT CASRRSTDSGNTIYF
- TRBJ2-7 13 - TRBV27 TGTGCCAGCAGTTTTGAGGGATCCTACGAGCAGTACTTC CASSFEGSYEQYF
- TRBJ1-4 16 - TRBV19 TGTGCCAGTAGTCCCCAGGGGCCACGAACTAATGAAAAACTGTTTTTT CASSPQGPRTNEKLFF
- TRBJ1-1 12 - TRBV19 TGTGCCAGTAGCGTCTCGAACACTGAAGCTTTCTTT CASSVSNTEAFF
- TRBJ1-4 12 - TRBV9 TGTGCCAGCAAAGGGGGGGATGAAAAACTGTTTTTT CASKGGDEKLFF
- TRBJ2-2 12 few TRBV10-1 TGCGCCAGCAGACAGGGTACCGGGGAGCTGTTTTTT CASRQGTGELFF
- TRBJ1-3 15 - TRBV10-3 TGTGCCATCAGGGACAGTTTACTCTCTGGAAACACCATATATTTT CAIRDSLLSGNTIYF
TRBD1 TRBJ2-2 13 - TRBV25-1 TGTGCCAGCACCCAGGGGGCATCCGGGGAGCTGTTTTTT CASTQGASGELFF
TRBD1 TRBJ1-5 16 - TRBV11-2 TGTGCCAGCAGCTTGTCGACAGGGGATAGCAATCAGCCCCAGCATTTT CASSLSTGDSNQPQHF
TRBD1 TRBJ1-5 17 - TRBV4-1 TGCGCCAGCAGCCAAGTCTGGGGACAGGGGAGCAATCAGCCCCAGCATTTT CASSQVWGQGSNQPQHF
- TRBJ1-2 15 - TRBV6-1 TGTGCCAGCAGTGGGCAGGCGAGAGGAGGCTATGGCTACACCTTC CASSGQARGGYGYTF
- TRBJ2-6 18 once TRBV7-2 TGTGCCAGCAGCGCACCACAGGGTGCAATCTCTGGGGCCAACGTCCTGACTTTC CASSAPQGAISGANVLTF
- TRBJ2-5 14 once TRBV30 TGTGCCTGGAGTTTGGACACCCGAAAAGAGACCCAGTACTTC CAWSLDTRKETQYF
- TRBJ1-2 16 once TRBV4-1 TGCGCCAGCAGCCAACCAACCAGGGGTTTGGGTTATGGCTACACCTTC CASSQPTRGLGYGYTF
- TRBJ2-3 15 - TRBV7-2 TGTGCCAGCAGCCCCTCACGGGGGAGGACAGATACGCAGTATTTT CASSPSRGRTDTQYF
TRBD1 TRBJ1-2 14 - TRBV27 TGTGCCAGCAGTCCACAGGGGACCCGTGATGGCTACACCTTC CASSPQGTRDGYTF
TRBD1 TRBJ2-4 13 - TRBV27 TGTGCCAGCAGCTTACAGGGGGGTAACATTCAGTACTTC CASSLQGGNIQYF
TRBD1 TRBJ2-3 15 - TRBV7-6 TGTGCCAGCAGCTTCGGACAGGGGGCCTCCAATACGCAGTATTTT CASSFGQGASNTQYF
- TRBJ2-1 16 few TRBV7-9 TGTGCCAGCAGCTCCCCCCGGGAGAGAGCCTACAATGAGCAGTTCTTC CASSSPRERAYNEQFF
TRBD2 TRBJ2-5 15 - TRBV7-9 TGTGCCAGCAGCTTACGAGACGGACTAGAAGAGACCCAGTACTTC CASSLRDGLEETQYF
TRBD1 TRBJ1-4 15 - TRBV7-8 TGTGCCAGCAGCTATCAGGGGGGAACTAATGAAAAACTGTTTTTT CASSYQGGTNEKLFF
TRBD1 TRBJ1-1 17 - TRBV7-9 TGTGCCAGCAGTAAACGGGACAGCTGGGGGGTGAACACTGAAGCTTTCTTT CASSKRDSWGVNTEAFF
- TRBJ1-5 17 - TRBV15 TGTGCCACCAGCAGCCCCATTATATCGGGGGGCAATCAGCCCCAGCATTTT CATSSPIISGGNQPQHF
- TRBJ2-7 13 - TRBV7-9 TGTGCCAGCAGCGTTACTGCCCCCTACGAGCAGTACTTC CASSVTAPYEQYF
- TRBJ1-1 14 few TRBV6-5 TGTGCCAGCAGTTACTCAGGGAGGGGGACTGAAGCTTTCTTT CASSYSGRGTEAFF
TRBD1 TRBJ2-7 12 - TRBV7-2 TGTGCCAGCAGCCTAGACAGGGTAAAGCAGTACTTC CASSLDRVKQYF
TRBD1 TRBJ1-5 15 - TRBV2 TGTGCCAGCAGCCCACAGGGGTCTGGCAATCAGCCCCAGCATTTT CASSPQGSGNQPQHF
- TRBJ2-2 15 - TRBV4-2 TGTGCCAGCAGCCCGAGAGGGGGTGGGACCGGGGAGCTGTTTTTT CASSPRGGGTGELFF
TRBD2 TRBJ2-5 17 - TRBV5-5 TGTGCCAGCAGCTTGGAAGTTGTGACTAGCGGGGGAAAGACCCAGTACTTC CASSLEVVTSGGKTQYF
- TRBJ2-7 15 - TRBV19 TGTGCCAGTAGTATATCCCCTAGCCGGAGCTACGAGCAGTACTTC CASSISPSRSYEQYF
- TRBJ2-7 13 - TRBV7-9 TGTGCCAGCAGCTTACAGGAACCCTACGAGCAGTACTTC CASSLQEPYEQYF
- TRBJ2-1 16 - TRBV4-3 TGCGCCAGCAGCCAATTCGGCCCCGGGGATTACAATGAGCAGTTCTTC CASSQFGPGDYNEQFF
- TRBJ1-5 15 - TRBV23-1 TGCGCCAGCAGTCAATCTTCGGCAGGGGAACAGCCCCAGCATTTT CASSQSSAGEQPQHF
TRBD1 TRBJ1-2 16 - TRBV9 TGTGCCAGCAGCGATTGGGACAGGGGTATTGGGCATGGCTACACCTTC CASSDWDRGIGHGYTF
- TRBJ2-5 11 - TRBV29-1 TGCAGCGTTGGCAGGGGAGAGACCCAGTACTTC CSVGRGETQYF
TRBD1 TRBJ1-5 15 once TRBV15 TGTGCCACCAGCGGACGAACAGGGGCTGGTCAGCCCCAGCATTTT CATSGRTGAGQPQHF
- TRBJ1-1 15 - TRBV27 TGTGCCAGCAGTTTATTGGGGCAGGGTAACACTGAAGCTTTCTTT CASSLLGQGNTEAFF
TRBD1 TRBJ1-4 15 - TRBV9 TGTGCCAGCAGCTCACGACAGGGTTTTGATGAAAAACTGTTTTTT CASSSRQGFDEKLFF
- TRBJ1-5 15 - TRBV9 TGTGCCAGCAGTTTAGATGAGGGTCGAAATCAGCCCCAGCATTTT CASSLDEGRNQPQHF
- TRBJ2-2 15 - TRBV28 TGTGCCAGCAGCCGCCGGAGGCGCGGCACCGGGGAGCTGTTTTTT CASSRRRRGTGELFF
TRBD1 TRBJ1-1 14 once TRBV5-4 TGTGCCAGCAGCGGGGGACAGCGGGACACTGAAGCTTTCTTT CASSGGQRDTEAFF
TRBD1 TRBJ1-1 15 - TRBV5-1 TGCGCCAGCAGCTTGGAAAGGGGGCGAGGGACTGAAGCTTTCTTT CASSLERGRGTEAFF
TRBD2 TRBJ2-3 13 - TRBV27 TGTGCCAGCAGGGGACTAGCAGGCGATACGCAGTATTTT CASRGLAGDTQYF
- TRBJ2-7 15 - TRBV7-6 TGTGCCAGCAGCTTAGCCTGGGGGGGGGCGTACGAGCAGTACTTC CASSLAWGGAYEQYF
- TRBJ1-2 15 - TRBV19 TGTGCCAGTAGTATAGTTCGGGGAATCATCTATGGCTACACCTTC CASSIVRGIIYGYTF
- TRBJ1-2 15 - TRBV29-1 TGCAGCGTAGGGGGGGCAGCCAACCCGGTGGATGGCTACACCTTC CSVGGAANPVDGYTF
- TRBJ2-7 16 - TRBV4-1 TGCGCCAGCAGCCAAGATAGGACACTGAGCTCCTACGAGCAGTACTTC CASSQDRTLSSYEQYF
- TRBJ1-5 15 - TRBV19 TGTGCCAGTAGTAGAGCCCCGGGGCAGGGGCAGCCCCAGCATTTT CASSRAPGQGQPQHF
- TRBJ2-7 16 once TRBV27 TGTGCCAGCAGCGGCGCCGCCGGGACGGGAGACTACGAGCAGTACTTC CASSGAAGTGDYEQYF